These T cell receptor beta chains were read from a single sample in a study of vaccination and CD4 T cells after COVID-19. TCRdb re-derived calls from the PCR reads in MiXCR, one entry per CDR3 protein. In the table there are 15,000 to 20,000 distinct CDR3 sequences, about 46% of which are singletons. These receptors' antigens are unknown. The sample consisted of CD4+ T cells from blood, cultured in vitro. These receptors came from a human donor who had recovered from COVID-19. The CDR3 runs from the conserved cysteine through the conserved F or W. D genes are given only for firm matches. Where a row states a size, it is once, few, many or the class of an expanded clone; other rows omit it.

>.|large|TRBJ1-2|TRBV19
TGTGCCAGTAGTATAAAAGGCCGACTAGCGGGAGGCTACACCTTC
CASSIKGRLAGGYTF
>.|.|TRBJ2-3|TRBV20-1
TGCAGTCTCACCGGGGGCCCCACAGATACGCAGTATTTT
CSLTGGPTDTQYF
>.|once|TRBJ2-2|TRBV12-5
TGTGCTAGTGGTTTGGTCGGGGAGCTGTTTTTT
CASGLVGELFF
>.|.|TRBJ1-3|TRBV7-8
TGTGCCAGCAGCTTAGGAGCTCCGACGGCTGGAAACACCATATATTTT
CASSLGAPTAGNTIYF
>.|medium-sized|TRBJ1-1|TRBV5-1
TGCGCCAGCAGCTCTGGGACCACGAACACTGAAGCTTTCTTT
CASSSGTTNTEAFF
>.|.|TRBJ2-7|TRBV6-1
TGTGCCAGCCTAGAAGAGGGCTCCTACGAGCAGTACTTC
CASLEEGSYEQYF
>.|.|TRBJ2-5|TRBV30
TGTGCCTGGACCCACGCCGGGACCGGGGGTTCAGGGACCCAGTACTTC
CAWTHAGTGGSGTQYF
>TRBD1|few|TRBJ1-1|TRBV6-2/TRBV6-3
TGTGCCAGCAGCCAGGGGGAGATTGGCACTGAAGCTTTCTTT
CASSQGEIGTEAFF
>TRBD1|.|TRBJ2-7|TRBV20-1
TGCAGTGCTAGAGATCGGACAGGGGCCCCCTACGAGCAGTACTTC
CSARDRTGAPYEQYF
>TRBD2|few|TRBJ2-3|TRBV19
TGTGCCAGTAGTTCCGGGACTAGCGGGAGCACAGATACGCAGTATTTT
CASSSGTSGSTDTQYF
>TRBD1|.|TRBJ1-5|TRBV2
TGTGCCAGCGAGAGGGGACAGGGTGGGGATCAGCCCCAGCATTTT
CASERGQGGDQPQHF
>.|few|TRBJ1-2|TRBV2
TGTGCCAGCAGTGAAGGGGGGCACTATGGCTACACCTTC
CASSEGGHYGYTF
>TRBD1|.|TRBJ1-1|TRBV7-2
TGTGCCAGCAGCTTAATACAGGGGCGCACTGAAGCTTTCTTT
CASSLIQGRTEAFF
>TRBD2|.|TRBJ2-1|TRBV11-3
TGTGCCAGCAGCCCCGGGACTAGCGGAAGAAGGGCGACAGGAGAGCAGTTCTTC
CASSPGTSGRRATGEQFF
>TRBD2|.|TRBJ2-1|TRBV19
TGTGCCAGTAGTATAGGGACGGGGGGGCGGAATGAGCAGTTCTTC
CASSIGTGGRNEQFF
>.|.|TRBJ1-4|TRBV15
TGTGCCACCAGCGGTGGTGCGGGGCAGGAAGAAAAACTGTTTTTT
CATSGGAGQEEKLFF
>TRBD1|.|TRBJ1-1|TRBV27
TGTGCCAGCAGACGGACAGGGGGCACTGAAGCTTTCTTT
CASRRTGGTEAFF
>TRBD2|.|TRBJ2-7|TRBV12-3/TRBV12-4
TGTGCCAGCAGTTTATCGGCCGGGACTAGCAGAAATACCTACGAGCAGTACTTC
CASSLSAGTSRNTYEQYF
>.|.|TRBJ2-2|TRBV6-2/TRBV6-3
TGTGCCAGCGGGCCTTACGGGGTTAGAGACACCGGGGAGCTGTTTTTT
CASGPYGVRDTGELFF
>TRBD2|few|TRBJ2-7|TRBV20-1
TGCAGTGCTCGGCTGGGAGCGGGATACTACGAGCAGTACTTC
CSARLGAGYYEQYF
>.|few|TRBJ2-2|TRBV7-2
TGTGCCAGCAGCCCCGATACGCAGCGGGTACACACCGGGGAGCTGTTTTTT
CASSPDTQRVHTGELFF
>.|once|TRBJ1-4|TRBV20-1
TGCAGTGCTCCCGCGTTCTTCGGTGGCGAAAAACTGTTTTTT
CSAPAFFGGEKLFF
>.|once|TRBJ2-1|TRBV6-4
TGTGCCAGCAGTGACTCCTACGGGGGCGGTGAGCAGTTCTTC
CASSDSYGGGEQFF
>.|few|TRBJ2-3|TRBV20-1
TGCAGTGCTAGAGCTTCCAGGGGGGGTCTCACAGATACGCAGTATTTT
CSARASRGGLTDTQYF
>.|.|TRBJ1-2|TRBV6-1
TGTGCCAGCAGAAGGGCGGGGTCGGGTTATGGCTACACCTTC
CASRRAGSGYGYTF
>.|.|TRBJ1-4|TRBV6-2/TRBV6-3
TGTGCCAGCAGCGCAGGGAGAAAACTGTTTTTT
CASSAGRKLFF
>.|few|TRBJ2-2|TRBV19
TGTGCCAGTAGTATCCCGGACAACTCAAACACCGGGGAGCTGTTTTTT
CASSIPDNSNTGELFF
>TRBD2|.|TRBJ2-3|TRBV20-1
TGCAGTGCTAGCGGCGGGGGGGCAGATACGCAGTATTTT
CSASGGGADTQYF
>TRBD1|once|TRBJ2-7|TRBV19
TGTGCCAGTAGTAATCCCGGGACAGGATCCTCGTACTTC
CASSNPGTGSSYF
>.|.|TRBJ1-5|TRBV5-1
TGCGCCAGCAGCTTGGATTCAGGAGATCAGCCCCAGCATTTT
CASSLDSGDQPQHF
>.|few|TRBJ2-2|TRBV7-9
TGTGCCAGCAGGCCTCCGGGACCTAGGTCCGGGGAGCTGTTTTTT
CASRPPGPRSGELFF
>.|.|TRBJ2-6|TRBV5-8
TGTGCCAGCAGCTCAGGCTCTGGGGCCAACGTCCTGACTTTC
CASSSGSGANVLTF
>TRBD1|few|TRBJ2-5|TRBV19
TGTGCCAGTAGTCGGACAGGGTTGAGTGAGACCCAGTACTTC
CASSRTGLSETQYF
>.|.|TRBJ2-3|TRBV29-1
TGCAGCGTTATCAAAGGAGCCCCACTCACAGATACGCAGTATTTT
CSVIKGAPLTDTQYF
>TRBD2|.|TRBJ2-1|TRBV10-3
TGTGCTACTCAGGCGGGGGAGAGGGACAATGAGCAGTTCTTC
CATQAGERDNEQFF
>TRBD1|.|TRBJ1-1|TRBV20-1
TGCAGTGCTAGAGAACCGGGACAGGGAAACACTGAAGCTTTCTTT
CSAREPGQGNTEAFF
>.|.|TRBJ1-6|TRBV6-2/TRBV6-3
TGTGCCAGCAGTTTCAACGCGGGAGGGTCACCCCTCCACTTT
CASSFNAGGSPLHF
>TRBD1|few|TRBJ1-5|TRBV6-2/TRBV6-3
TGTGCCAGCAGGATGACAGGGGAAGGGCAGCCCCAGCATTTT
CASRMTGEGQPQHF
>TRBD1|.|TRBJ1-1|TRBV20-1
TGCAGTGCTAGTTTTTTGGGACAGGGAGGCACTGAAGCTTTCTTT
CSASFLGQGGTEAFF
>TRBD2|once|TRBJ2-3|TRBV12-3/TRBV12-4
TGTGCCAGCACCTTAGGGGGACTAGTGACAGATACGCAGTATTTT
CASTLGGLVTDTQYF
>.|.|TRBJ1-3|TRBV10-2
TGCGCCAGCAGTGATGCACAGGTCCCTGGAAACACCATATATTTT
CASSDAQVPGNTIYF
>TRBD2|.|TRBJ2-3|TRBV20-1
TGCAGTGCTCCGCCGGGGGGGCCGACAGATACGCAGTATTTT
CSAPPGGPTDTQYF
>.|.|TRBJ2-2|TRBV5-1
TGCGCCAGCAGCGTTTCGGGACAAGGGGTTGGGGAGCTGTTTTTT
CASSVSGQGVGELFF
>TRBD1|few|TRBJ1-1|TRBV20-1
TGCAGTGCTAGATACAGGGGGGGGAACACTGAAGCTTTCTTT
CSARYRGGNTEAFF
>.|.|TRBJ1-1|TRBV30
TGTGCCTGGGGAACCGACTTGGGAGCTTTCTTT
CAWGTDLGAFF
>.|.|TRBJ2-1|TRBV6-1
TGTGCCAGCAGACCCGGGGACAACGCGGGGTACAATGAGCAGTTCTTC
CASRPGDNAGYNEQFF
>.|.|TRBJ2-5|TRBV28
TGTGCCAGCAGCCCCGGACGGGAAGAGACCCAGTACTTC
CASSPGREETQYF
>TRBD1|.|TRBJ1-5|TRBV20-1
TGCAGTGTGGGGGACAGCCCGAATCAGCCCCAGCATTTT
CSVGDSPNQPQHF
>.|.|TRBJ2-1|TRBV7-6
TGTGCCAGCAGCCCCCGCCGAGCGGAGGGGGATGAGCAGTTCTTC
CASSPRRAEGDEQFF
>TRBD1|few|TRBJ1-5|TRBV19
TGTGCCAGTAGTATAATTCAGGGGGCGCTTAGCAATCAGCCCCAGCATTTT
CASSIIQGALSNQPQHF
>.|few|TRBJ1-1|TRBV20-1
TGCAGTGCTAGGGCCGGGAGAATGAACACTGAAGCTTTCTTT
CSARAGRMNTEAFF
>.|.|TRBJ2-2|TRBV6-1
TGTGCCAGCAGTCGAAAGGGGGACGGGGAGCTGTTTTTT
CASSRKGDGELFF